This section outlines one T cell receptor (beta chain) sequence together with its context. These data are taken from a study of blood T cell repertoires in COVID-19. Whole-study context: The United States, Italy and Spain supplied acute and convalescent COVID-19 samples. PBMCs, B-cell-depleted T cells, or T cells provided the cDNA or gDNA that made up the material.

The V gene lost 0 bases and the J gene lost 0 bases, with 8 bases spanning the gap. This CDR3 comprises 15 residues. The germline V gene encodes CDR1 LGHNA and CDR2 YNFKEQ. Here immunoSEQ multiplex PCR was the method, and the copy in TCRdb shows in-frame clones only, minus some. In the table there are roughly 150,000 clones, more than 70% of which are singletons. Sequenced input: peripheral blood. The gene calls are TRBV4-2 and TRBJ1-2; D gene uncertain. This receptor was obtained from an older woman who had recovered from COVID-19. The CDR3 nucleotides read TGTGCCAGCAGCCAAGAGCGGCTAGCTAACTATGGCTACACCTTC. Protein: CASSQERLANYGYTF.